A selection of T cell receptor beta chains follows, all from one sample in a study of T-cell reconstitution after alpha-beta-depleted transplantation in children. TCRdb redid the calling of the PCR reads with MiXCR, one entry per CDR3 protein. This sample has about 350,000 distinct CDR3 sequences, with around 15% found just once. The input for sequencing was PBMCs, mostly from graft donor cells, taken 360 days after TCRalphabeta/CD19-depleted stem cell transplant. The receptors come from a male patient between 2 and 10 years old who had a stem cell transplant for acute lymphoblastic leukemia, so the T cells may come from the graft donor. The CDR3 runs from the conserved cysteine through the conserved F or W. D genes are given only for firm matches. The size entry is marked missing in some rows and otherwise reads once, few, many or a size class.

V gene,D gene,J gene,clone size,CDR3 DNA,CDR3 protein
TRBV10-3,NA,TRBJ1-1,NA,TGTGCCATCAGCGGGGTTGGTGCGAGCTATACTGAAGCTTTCTTT,CAISGVGASYTEAFF
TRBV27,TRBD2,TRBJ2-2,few,TGTGCCAGCAGTTTCCACGGGGGGACCGGGGAGCTGTTTTTT,CASSFHGGTGELFF
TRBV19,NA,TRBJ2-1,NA,TGTGCCAGTAGATTAAGCTGGGGAAGCTCCTACAATGAGCAGTTCTTC,CASRLSWGSSYNEQFF
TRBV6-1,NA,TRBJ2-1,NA,TGTGCCAGCAGTCGAATAGGAGGGCTAGCGCAAAGCTCCTACAATGAGCAGTTCTTC,CASSRIGGLAQSSYNEQFF
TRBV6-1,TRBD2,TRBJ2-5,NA,TGTGCCAGCACCGGACTAGTAGAAGAGACCCAGTACTTC,CASTGLVEETQYF
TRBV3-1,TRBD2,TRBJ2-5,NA,TGTGCCAGCAGCCAAGTCGGGACTAGCGGGAGGGCCAGGGAGACCCAGTACTTC,CASSQVGTSGRARETQYF
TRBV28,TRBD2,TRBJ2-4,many,TGTGCCAGCAGTTTAGTCGGGAGGGCCACTGGGAACATTCAGTACTTC,CASSLVGRATGNIQYF
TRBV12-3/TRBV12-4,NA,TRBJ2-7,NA,TGTGCCAGCACCACCCAGGGAAGGGCCTGGGACGAGCAGTACTTC,CASTTQGRAWDEQYF
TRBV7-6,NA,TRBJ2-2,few,TGTGCCAGCAGCTTAGATTTCTTTGGAGATCAAACCGGGGAGCTGTTTTTT,CASSLDFFGDQTGELFF
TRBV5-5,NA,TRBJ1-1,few,TGTGCCAGCAGCTTGGGAGGGGCTCCTGAAGCTTTCTTT,CASSLGGAPEAFF
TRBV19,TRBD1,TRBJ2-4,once,TGTGCCAGTAGTATAAGGAGACAGGGGAAAAACATTCAGTACTTC,CASSIRRQGKNIQYF
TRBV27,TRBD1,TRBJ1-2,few,TGTGCCAGCAGTTTGGACAGGGGGGGGTACTATGGCTACACCTTC,CASSLDRGGYYGYTF
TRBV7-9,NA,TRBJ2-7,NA,TGTGCCAGCAGCTTTGGGAGCGGGTCCTACGAGCAGTACTTC,CASSFGSGSYEQYF
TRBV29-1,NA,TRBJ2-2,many,TGCAGCGTTGCGGTGGGTAGCACCGGGGAGCTGTTTTTT,CSVAVGSTGELFF
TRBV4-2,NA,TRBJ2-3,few,TGTGCCAGCAGCCAAGCTTCCCAGACGCTAGATACGCAGTATTTT,CASSQASQTLDTQYF
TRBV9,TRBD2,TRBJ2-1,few,TGTGCCAGCAGCCGAGCGGGAGTTGACTACAATGAGCAGTTCTTC,CASSRAGVDYNEQFF